Listed below are T cell receptor beta chains from one sample, sequenced in a study of blood T cell repertoires in COVID-19. Produced via immunoSEQ multiplex PCR; TCRdb's table is partial and in-frame only. This sample has fewer than 200,000 clones; 80% to 90% occur once, and the top ten carry about 8.6%. The sequencing input was peripheral blood. These receptors all stem from a man in his forties or fifties with active or convalescent COVID-19. Each CDR3 is given with its conserved first and last residue. Fields, in order: V gene, clone size, D gene, J gene, CDR3 DNA, CDR3 protein. The D gene is left open where the match is weak. Rows give clone size only sometimes, using once, few, many, or a class for an expanded clone.

TRBV29-1	NA	NA	TRBJ1-1	TGCAGCGTTGATGCAGGGTCGCGGACTGAAGCTTTCTTT	CSVDAGSRTEAFF
TRBV19	NA	TRBD1	TRBJ1-5	TGTGCCAGTAGAGGACAGGGGACCAGCAATCAGCCCCAGCATTTT	CASRGQGTSNQPQHF
TRBV4-3	NA	TRBD1	TRBJ2-7	TGCGCCAGCAGCCAAGGGCCCGGGACAGACTCCTACGAGCAGTACTTC	CASSQGPGTDSYEQYF
TRBV7-9	NA	NA	TRBJ1-4	TGTGCCAGCAGCTCCGCAGTTGCAACTAATGAAAAACTGTTTTTT	CASSSAVATNEKLFF
TRBV10-3	NA	NA	TRBJ1-4	TGTGCCATCAGTCCCACAACTAATGAAAAACTGTTTTTT	CAISPTTNEKLFF
TRBV6-1	once	NA	TRBJ2-2	TGTGCCAGCAGTGAAGCGGCAGTCCCCGGGGAGCTGTTTTTT	CASSEAAVPGELFF
TRBV18	NA	TRBD1	TRBJ1-1	TGTGCCAGCTCACCGGGACAGAGTGAAGCTTTCTTT	CASSPGQSEAFF
TRBV29-1	NA	NA	TRBJ2-3	TGCAGCTATGTGAGGGCAGATACGCAGTATTTT	CSYVRADTQYF
TRBV6-5	NA	TRBD1	TRBJ1-1	TGTGCCAGCCATGGGACAGGGGGCCGGAACACTGAAGCTTTCTTT	CASHGTGGRNTEAFF
TRBV15	NA	TRBD1	TRBJ1-4	TGTGCCACCAGAAAACAGGGGGCAGGTGAAAAACTGTTTTTT	CATRKQGAGEKLFF
TRBV5-6	few	NA	TRBJ1-2	TGTGCCAGCAGCTTGGAACGCGTCGGCTACACCTTC	CASSLERVGYTF
TRBV12-5	NA	NA	TRBJ2-7	TGTGCTAGTGCCCCTGGACTGGCCTACGAGCAGTACTTC	CASAPGLAYEQYF
TRBV2	NA	TRBD2	TRBJ2-7	TGTGCCAGCAGTGTTTCTAGCGGAGCGGAACCTTTC	CASSVSSGAEPF
TRBV12-3/TRBV12-4	NA	TRBD1	TRBJ2-1	TGTGCCAGCAGATTGACAGGGTACAATGAGCAGTTCTTC	CASRLTGYNEQFF
TRBV4-3	NA	TRBD1	TRBJ1-4	TGCGCCAGCAGCCAAGATTTTCGGACAGGGCGTAATGAAAAACTGTTTTTT	CASSQDFRTGRNEKLFF
TRBV10-3	NA	TRBD2	TRBJ2-1	TGTGCCATCACCCAGCGGGGGGACCTCTCCTACAATGAGCAGTTCTTC	CAITQRGDLSYNEQFF
TRBV25-1	NA	NA	TRBJ1-2	TGTGCCAGCAAAATGGGGGGTAGCTATGGCTACACCTTC	CASKMGGSYGYTF
TRBV21-1	NA	NA	TRBJ2-5	TGTGCCAGATACCGGGACTCCGAGGAGACCCAGTACTTC	CARYRDSEETQYF
TRBV2	NA	TRBD1	TRBJ1-4	TGTGCCAGCATACCGGACAGGAGTAATGAAAAACTGTTTTTT	CASIPDRSNEKLFF
TRBV19	NA	NA	TRBJ2-3	TGTGCCAGTAGTATCCAAGATACGCAGTATTTT	CASSIQDTQYF
TRBV5-1	NA	NA	TRBJ2-5	TGCGCCAGCAGACAAGGACAGTTTCAAGAGACCCAGTACTTC	CASRQGQFQETQYF
TRBV5-1	NA	NA	TRBJ1-3	TGCGCCAGCAGCTCCGACACGAGCTCTGGAAACACCATATATTTT	CASSSDTSSGNTIYF
TRBV28	few	NA	TRBJ1-3	TGTGCCAGCAGTTCCGGGACACTCTCTGGAAACACCATATATTTT	CASSSGTLSGNTIYF
TRBV2	NA	TRBD1	TRBJ2-5	TGTGCCAGCACCGGCGCGGACAGGTTGGAGACCCAGTACTTC	CASTGADRLETQYF
TRBV28	NA	TRBD1	TRBJ1-4	TGTGCCAGCAGTTTAGAGGGGACAGGGCAGGAAGAAAAACTGTTTTTT	CASSLEGTGQEEKLFF
TRBV10-3	NA	TRBD1	TRBJ1-2	TGTGCCATCAGTGAGGTCGGGACAGGGGGCGACTATGGCTACACCTTC	CAISEVGTGGDYGYTF
TRBV6-6	NA	TRBD2	TRBJ2-1	TGTGCCAGCAGTTACTGGGCTAGCGGGGGGTATGAGCAGTTCTTC	CASSYWASGGYEQFF
TRBV6-2/TRBV6-3	NA	TRBD2	TRBJ2-7	TGTGCCAGCAGTTACGAACTAGCGGCCTTAGGGGACTACGAGCAGTACTTC	CASSYELAALGDYEQYF
TRBV9	once	TRBD2	TRBJ2-2	TGTGCCAGCAGCGCGGGACTAGCGGCGAACACCGGGGAGCTGTTTTTT	CASSAGLAANTGELFF
TRBV13	once	NA	TRBJ2-1	TGTGCCAGCAGCGCTTATGGGGCCACCTCCTACAATGAGCAGTTCTTC	CASSAYGATSYNEQFF
TRBV10-3	NA	NA	TRBJ1-1	TGTGCCATCAGCCCCCCCGCTCGGGGGTCAGAAGCTTTCTTT	CAISPPARGSEAFF
TRBV10-1	NA	NA	TRBJ2-3	TGCGCCAGCAGTGACGGGGGAAGCACAGATACGCAGTATTTT	CASSDGGSTDTQYF
TRBV10-3	NA	NA	TRBJ1-1	TGTGCCATCAGTGAGTCTATCGCAGGGGTGAGGGTGAACACTGAAGCTTTCTTT	CAISESIAGVRVNTEAFF
TRBV12-3/TRBV12-4	NA	NA	TRBJ1-4	TGTGCCAGCAGTTTAGTAAGAGGGAATCTGTTTTTT	CASSLVRGNLFF
TRBV7-3	NA	NA	TRBJ2-3	TGTGCCAGCAGCTTAAGGGGGGTTGCGGATACGCAGTATTTT	CASSLRGVADTQYF
TRBV6-1	NA	NA	TRBJ1-5	TGTGCCAGCAGTGAAACAGGCAATCAGCCCCAGCATTTT	CASSETGNQPQHF
TRBV11-2	NA	NA	TRBJ1-3	TGTTCCATAGGGGAGTGGGGGAGGGAAGGATCTGGAAACACCATATATTTT	CSIGEWGREGSGNTIYF
TRBV7-9	NA	TRBD2	TRBJ2-5	TGTGCCAGCAGCTCCGGACTAGCGGGAAACCAAGAGACCCAGTACTTC	CASSSGLAGNQETQYF
TRBV1	NA	NA	TRBJ2-5	TGCACCAGCAGCAAACAGGGGAGATTGGAAGAGACCCAGTACTTC	CTSSKQGRLEETQYF
TRBV5-6	NA	NA	TRBJ2-7	TGTGCCAGCAGCCAAAGGACAGGGAGGGACTACGAGCAGTACTTC	CASSQRTGRDYEQYF
TRBV6-5	NA	TRBD1	TRBJ1-3	TGTGCCAGCAGGCCCACAGGGGGCCTGGGAAACACCATATATTTT	CASRPTGGLGNTIYF
TRBV7-2	NA	NA	TRBJ1-3	TGTGCCAGCAGCTTAGAGCCCAGGGGTAGTGGAAACACCATATATTTT	CASSLEPRGSGNTIYF
TRBV15	NA	NA	TRBJ2-2	TGTGCCACCAGCAGGGTGAGCGGGGAGCTGTTTTTT	CATSRVSGELFF
TRBV28	NA	TRBD1	TRBJ1-3	TGTGCCAGCAGTCCCCAGGGGGCTGGAAACACCATATATTTT	CASSPQGAGNTIYF
TRBV9	NA	NA	TRBJ1-1	TGTGCCAGCAGCGTAGTTAAGGGGGACACGGATGAAGCTTTCTTT	CASSVVKGDTDEAFF
TRBV5-1	NA	TRBD1	TRBJ2-2	TGCGCCAGCAGCTCACGGACAGGGAAGAGGTCTGGGGAGCTGTTTTTT	CASSSRTGKRSGELFF
TRBV7-6	NA	TRBD1	TRBJ1-2	TGTGCCAGCAGCTTATCCGGGACAGGGGTCTATGGCTACACCTTC	CASSLSGTGVYGYTF
TRBV3-1/TRBV3-2	NA	NA	TRBJ1-2	TGTGCCAGCAGCCTGTCGACGGGGAACTATGGCTACACCTTC	CASSLSTGNYGYTF
TRBV4-2	NA	TRBD2	TRBJ2-3	TGTGCCAGCAGCCAAGAGGCGCTAGCGGGGTATCTGGATACGCAGTATTTT	CASSQEALAGYLDTQYF
TRBV2	once	NA	TRBJ1-4	TGTGCCAGCAGAACCGGGACAACTAATGAAAAACTGTTTTTT	CASRTGTTNEKLFF
TRBV19	NA	TRBD2	TRBJ2-5	TGTGCCAGTACCCCAGATCGAGCGGGAGGGAGGGAGACCCAGTACTTC	CASTPDRAGGRETQYF
TRBV4-1	NA	NA	TRBJ1-6	TGCGCCAGCAGCCAAAAGGACAGAAATAATTCACCCCTCCACTTT	CASSQKDRNNSPLHF
TRBV6-5	NA	NA	TRBJ2-3	TGTGCCAGCAGTTACTCGACTCCCACAGATACGCAGTATTTT	CASSYSTPTDTQYF
TRBV4-1	once	TRBD2	TRBJ2-1	TGCGCCCCCGATTGGGGAGGGCAATTGATCAATGAGCAGTTCTTC	CAPDWGGQLINEQFF
TRBV4-1	NA	NA	TRBJ1-1	TGCGCCAGCAGCCAAGTTGGGCGGAACACTGAAGCTTTCTTT	CASSQVGRNTEAFF